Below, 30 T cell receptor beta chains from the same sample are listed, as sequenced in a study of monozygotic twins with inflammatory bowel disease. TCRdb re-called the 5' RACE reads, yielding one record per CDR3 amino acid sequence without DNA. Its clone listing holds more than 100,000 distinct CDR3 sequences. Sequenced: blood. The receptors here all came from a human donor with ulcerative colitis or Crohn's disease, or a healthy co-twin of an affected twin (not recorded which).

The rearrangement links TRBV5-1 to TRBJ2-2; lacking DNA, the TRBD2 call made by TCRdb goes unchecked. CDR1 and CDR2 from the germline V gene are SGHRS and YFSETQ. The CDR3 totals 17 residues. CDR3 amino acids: CASSLVWLASNTGELFF.

CDR3 residues: CAIATGASSGNTIYF. The genes are TRBV10-3 and TRBJ1-3; the D call of TRBD1 rests on TCRdb alone, since no DNA is present to check it. Germline values: CDR1 ENHRY, CDR2 SYGVKD. The CDR3 has 15 residues.

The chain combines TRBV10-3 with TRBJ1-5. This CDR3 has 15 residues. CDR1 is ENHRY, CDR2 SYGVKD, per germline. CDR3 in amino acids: CAISEPSGLNQPQHF.

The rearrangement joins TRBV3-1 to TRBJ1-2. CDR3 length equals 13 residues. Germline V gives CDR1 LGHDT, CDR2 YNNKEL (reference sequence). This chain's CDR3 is CASSPRDNYGYTF.

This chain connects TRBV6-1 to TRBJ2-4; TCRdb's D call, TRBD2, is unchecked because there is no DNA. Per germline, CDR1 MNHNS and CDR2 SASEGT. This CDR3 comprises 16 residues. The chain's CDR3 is CASREVEGRDKNMQYF.

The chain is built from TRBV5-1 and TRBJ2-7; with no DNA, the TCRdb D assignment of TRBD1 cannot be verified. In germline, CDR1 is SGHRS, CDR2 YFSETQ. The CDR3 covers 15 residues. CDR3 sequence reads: CASSFGASRTYEQYF.

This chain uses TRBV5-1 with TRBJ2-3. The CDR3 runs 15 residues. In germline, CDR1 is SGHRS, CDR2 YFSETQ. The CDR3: CASSLSDPSTDTQYF.

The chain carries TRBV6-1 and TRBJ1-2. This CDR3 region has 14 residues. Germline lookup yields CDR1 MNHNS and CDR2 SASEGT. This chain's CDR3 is CASSEYLANYGYTF.

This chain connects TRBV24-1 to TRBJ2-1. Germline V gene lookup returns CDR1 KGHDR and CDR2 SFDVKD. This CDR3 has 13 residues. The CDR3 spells CATSDSKFHEQFF.

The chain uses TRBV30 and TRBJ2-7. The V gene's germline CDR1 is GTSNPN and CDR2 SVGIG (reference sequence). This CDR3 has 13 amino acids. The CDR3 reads CAWRYGGAYEQYF.

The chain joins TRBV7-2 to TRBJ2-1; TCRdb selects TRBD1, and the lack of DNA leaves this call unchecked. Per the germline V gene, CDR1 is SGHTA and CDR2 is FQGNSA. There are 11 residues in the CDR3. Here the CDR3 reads CASSLEGTAFF.

CDR3 sequence: CASSPSALAGTDTQYF. The chain combines TRBV4-2 with TRBJ2-3; lacking DNA, the TRBD2 call made by TCRdb goes unchecked. CDR3 length: 16 residues. Germline assignment: CDR1 LGHNA and CDR2 YNFKEQ.

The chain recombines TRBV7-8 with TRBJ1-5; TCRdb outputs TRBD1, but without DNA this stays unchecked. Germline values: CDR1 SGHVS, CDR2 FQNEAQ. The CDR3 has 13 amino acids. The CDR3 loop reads CASSPPKVQPQHF.

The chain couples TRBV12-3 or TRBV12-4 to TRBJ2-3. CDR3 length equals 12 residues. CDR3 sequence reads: CASTFFTDTQYF.

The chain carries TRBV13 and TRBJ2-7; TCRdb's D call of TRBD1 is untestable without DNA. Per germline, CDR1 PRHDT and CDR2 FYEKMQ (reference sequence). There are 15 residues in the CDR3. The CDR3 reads CASSVDRDPHYEQYF.

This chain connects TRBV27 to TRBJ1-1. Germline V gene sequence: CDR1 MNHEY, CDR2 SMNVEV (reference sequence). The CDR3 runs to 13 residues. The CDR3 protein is CASSLRSSTEAFF.

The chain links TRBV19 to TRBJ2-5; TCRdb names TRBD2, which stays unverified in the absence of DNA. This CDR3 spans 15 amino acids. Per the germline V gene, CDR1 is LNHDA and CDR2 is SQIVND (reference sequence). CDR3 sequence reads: CASSRGLAGKETQYF.

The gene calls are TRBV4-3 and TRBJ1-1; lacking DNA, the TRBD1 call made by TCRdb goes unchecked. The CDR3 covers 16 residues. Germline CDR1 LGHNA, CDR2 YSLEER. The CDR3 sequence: CASSQEGPPSNTEAFF.

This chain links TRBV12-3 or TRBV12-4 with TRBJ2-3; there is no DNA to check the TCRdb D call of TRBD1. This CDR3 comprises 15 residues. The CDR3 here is CASSFHGGGTDTQYF.

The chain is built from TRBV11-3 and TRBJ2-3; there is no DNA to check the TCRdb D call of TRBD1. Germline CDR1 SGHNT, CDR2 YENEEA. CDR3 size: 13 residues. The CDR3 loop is CASSSGGTGRQYF.

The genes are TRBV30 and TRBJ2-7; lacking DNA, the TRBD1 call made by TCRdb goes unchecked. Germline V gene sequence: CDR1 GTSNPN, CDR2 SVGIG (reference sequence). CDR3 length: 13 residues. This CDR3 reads CAWGQDSSYEQYF.

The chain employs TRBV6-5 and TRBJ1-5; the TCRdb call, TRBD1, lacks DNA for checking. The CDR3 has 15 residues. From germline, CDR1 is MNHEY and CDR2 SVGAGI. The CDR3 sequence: CASSYSAGFDQPQHF.

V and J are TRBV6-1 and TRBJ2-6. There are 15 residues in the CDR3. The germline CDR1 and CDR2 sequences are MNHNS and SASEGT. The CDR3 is CASSPIWSGANVLTF.

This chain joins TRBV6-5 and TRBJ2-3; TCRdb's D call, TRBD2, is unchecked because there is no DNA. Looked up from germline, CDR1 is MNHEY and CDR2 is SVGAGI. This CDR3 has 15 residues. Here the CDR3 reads CASSYLAGGVDTQYF.

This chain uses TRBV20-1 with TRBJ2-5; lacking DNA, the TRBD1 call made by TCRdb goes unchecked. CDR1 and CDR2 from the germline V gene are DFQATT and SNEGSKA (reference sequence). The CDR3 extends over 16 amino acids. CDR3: CSAIKGASNPLETQYF.

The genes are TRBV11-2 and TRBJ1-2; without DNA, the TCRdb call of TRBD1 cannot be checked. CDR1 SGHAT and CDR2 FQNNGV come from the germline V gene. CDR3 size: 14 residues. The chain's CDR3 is CASSLRQGGYGCTF.

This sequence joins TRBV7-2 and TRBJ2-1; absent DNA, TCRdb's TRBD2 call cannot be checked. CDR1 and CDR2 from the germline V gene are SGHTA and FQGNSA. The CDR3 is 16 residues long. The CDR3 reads CASSLNRADLRYEQFF.

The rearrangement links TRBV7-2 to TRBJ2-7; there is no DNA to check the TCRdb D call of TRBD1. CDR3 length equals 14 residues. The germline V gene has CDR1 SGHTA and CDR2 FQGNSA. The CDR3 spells CASSSRTGLREQYF.

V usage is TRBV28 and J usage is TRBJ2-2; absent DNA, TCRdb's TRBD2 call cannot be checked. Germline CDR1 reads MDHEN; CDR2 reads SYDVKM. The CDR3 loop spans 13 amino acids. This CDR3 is CAGRGGVPGELFF. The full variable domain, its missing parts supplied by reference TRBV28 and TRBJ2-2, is DVKVTQSSRYLVKRTGEKVFLECVQDMDHENMFWYRQDPGLGLRLIYFSYDVKMKEKGDIPEGYSVSREKKERFSLILESASTNQTSMYLCAGRGGVPGELFFGEGSRLTVL.

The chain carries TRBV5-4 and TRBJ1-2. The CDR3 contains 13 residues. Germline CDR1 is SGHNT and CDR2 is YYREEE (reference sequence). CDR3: CASSLGDHGGYTF.